The 16 T cell receptor beta chains in this list originate from one sample, sequenced in a study of T cells in women clearing cervical HPV infection. Produced via immunoSEQ multiplex PCR; TCRdb's table is partial and in-frame only. The listing contains 48,000 or so clones. Sequenced sample: blood buffy coat. The receptors shown here come from a woman between 18 and 70 years old with a cervical HPV16 infection that either progressed to CIN3+ or cleared (not recorded which).

A note on this clone: The read gets to within 3 residues of the CDR3 end, and the germline J gene fills in the rest. The genes are TRBV7-3 and TRBJ2-1; TRBD1 matches at 8 bases. The CDR3 is 13 residues long. Per germline, CDR1 SGHTA and CDR2 FQGTGA. V gave up 5 bases and J gave up 7 bases; unmatched junction bases: 4. The CDR3 region is CASSLTGDNEQFF. CDR3 DNA (partial): TGTGCCAGCAGCCTGACAGGGGATAATGAG.

CDR3 residues: CASSTRTGTETQYF. Incomplete CDR3 DNA: TGTGCCAGTAGTACCAGGACAGGGACGGAGACC. The rearrangement joins TRBV19 to TRBJ2-5, with TRBD1 matching over 8 bases. From the germline J gene comes the end of the CDR3, since the read stops 3 residues before it. The CDR3 covers 14 residues. With V trimmed by 4 bases and J by 5 bases, 6 bases remained unmatched. Per the germline V gene, CDR1 is LNHDA and CDR2 is SQIVND (reference sequence).

On this clone: The read falls 3 residues short of the CDR3 end, and the missing part is taken from the germline J gene. The genes are TRBV10-1 and TRBJ1-5; no clear D. V was shortened by 0 bases and J by 6 bases, with 3 bases between the two germline ends. Germline CDR1 reads WNHNN; CDR2 reads SYGVQD (reference sequence). The CDR3 sequence is 12 residues long. Incomplete CDR3 DNA: TGCGCCAGCAGTGAGTCAGGTCAGCCC. This gives the protein CASSESGQP. The complete CDR3 sequence is CASSESGQPQHF.

The covered CDR3 bases are TGTGCCAGCAGCCGGGGACAGATCAATCAGCCC. Its translation: CASSRGQINQP. In full, the CDR3 reads CASSRGQINQPQHF. The chain recombines TRBV6-2 or TRBV6-3 with TRBJ1-5; 7 bases are a match to TRBD1. The CDR3 is cut off 3 residues early in the read; its end comes from the germline J gene. The V gene's germline CDR1 is MNHEY and CDR2 SVGEGT. V lost 6 bases, J lost 3 bases, and 5 bases stayed unmatched. This CDR3 has 14 residues.

A note on this clone: At one end the junction does not follow the germline gene, possibly because of a read error. The read stops 3 residues short of the end of the CDR3; the missing end is completed from the germline J gene. The J gene is TRBJ2-7, the V gene TRBV20-1; D remains unclear. CDR3 length: 14 amino acids. The germline V gene has CDR1 DFQATT and CDR2 SNEGSKA (reference sequence). CDR3 region: CSASPLLNSHEQYF. The CDR3 DNA, read in part, is TGCAGTGCTAGTCCACTACTGAACTCCCACGAG.

Regarding this clone: The CDR3 extends 3 residues past the end of the read, so its final part is completed from the germline J gene. This rearrangement joins TRBV6-2 or TRBV6-3 to TRBJ1-1, with D possibly matching TRBD1 (6 bases). Germline values: CDR1 MNHEY, CDR2 SVGEGT. The CDR3 totals 14 residues. The V gene lost 2 bases and the J gene lost 6 bases, with 13 bases spanning the gap. CDR3 in amino acids: CASSYQGHLPEAFF. Partial CDR3 DNA: TGTGCCAGCAGTTACCAGGGACACCTCCCTGAA.

As for this clone: The sequence runs out 3 residues before the end of the CDR3; the remainder is reconstructed from the germline J gene. The rearrangement uses TRBV20-1 and TRBJ2-5; 11 nucleotides line up with TRBD2. The CDR3 has 15 residues. V trimming: 6 bases; J trimming: 5 bases; junction bases outside the gene matches: 11. Germline CDR1 and CDR2: DFQATT and SNEGSKA (reference sequence). The DNA read from the CDR3 is TGCAGTGCCACCATAGCGGGAGGGCGGGGGGAGACC. Translated: CSATIAGGRGET. The entire CDR3 protein reads CSATIAGGRGETQYF.

Points on this clone: The read terminates 3 residues before the CDR3 end, so the remaining end is supplied by the germline J gene. This chain joins TRBV6-2 or TRBV6-3 and TRBJ2-5, with D perhaps TRBD2 (6 bases). The V end was cut by 0 bases, the J end by 6 bases, with 14 bases between. The CDR3 has 15 residues. Germline assignment: CDR1 MNHEY and CDR2 SVGEGT. The part of the CDR3 DNA that was read is TGTGCCAGCAGTTACTCGGGGGGAGTCGGAAAGACC. This codes for CASSYSGGVGKT. The whole CDR3 region reads CASSYSGGVGKTQYF.

Notes on this clone: The read finishes 3 residues shy of the CDR3 end, and the germline J gene is used to complete it. The chain links TRBV20-1 to TRBJ2-1; TRBD2 aligns across 10 bases. Germline trimming cut 0 bases from V and 3 bases from J; bases unmatched to any gene: 17. The CDR3 covers 20 residues. CDR1 DFQATT and CDR2 SNEGSKA come from the germline V gene (reference sequence). The CDR3 here is CSARDHPETLAGESYNEQFF. The CDR3 bases that were read are TGCAGTGCTAGAGATCATCCTGAAACGCTAGCGGGGGAGAGCTACAATGAG.

About this clone itself: With the read ending 3 residues before the CDR3 end, the germline J gene is used to fill in that end. V gene TRBV20-1 combines with J gene TRBJ2-5, with D perhaps TRBD1 (5 bases). The CDR3 has 14 residues. The V gene's germline CDR1 is DFQATT and CDR2 SNEGSKA (reference sequence). Trimming shortened V by 0 bases and J by 2 bases, and 10 bases separated the two germline ends. CDR3 DNA, as far as it was read: TGCAGTGCTAGAGATTGGGCAGGGCAAGAGACC. Protein: CSARDWAGQET. In full, the CDR3 reads CSARDWAGQETQYF.

Details on this clone: The read ends 3 residues shy of where the CDR3 ends; the end is completed using the germline J gene. The chain joins TRBV7-9 to TRBJ2-7, with 9 bases aligning to TRBD2. Trimming removed 5 bases from V and 5 bases from J; junction bases left unmatched: 7. CDR1 is SEHNR, CDR2 FQNEAQ, per germline (reference sequence). The CDR3 contains 14 residues. The chain's CDR3 is CASSRSGSSHEQYF. The part of the CDR3 DNA that was read is TGTGCCAGCAGCCGTAGCGGGAGCAGCCACGAG.

As to this clone: From the germline J gene comes the end of the CDR3, since the read stops 3 residues before it. The chain combines TRBV29-1 with TRBJ1-2, with D unclear. V was shortened by 3 bases and J by 6 bases, with 5 bases between the two germline ends. The germline CDR1 and CDR2 sequences are SQVTM and ANQGSEA. The CDR3 runs 10 residues. The CDR3 reads CSVDSDGYTF. The CDR3 bases that were read are TGCAGCGTTGACTCCGATGGC. Drawing the rest from reference TRBV29-1 and TRBJ1-2, the complete variable domain is SAVISQKPSRDICQRGTSLTIQCQVDSQVTMMFWYRQQPGQSLTLIATANQGSEATYESGFVIDKFPISRPNLTFSTLTVSNMSPEDSSIYLCSVDSDGYTFGSGTRLTVV.

To note about this clone: From the germline J gene comes the end of the CDR3, since the read stops 3 residues before it. This rearrangement joins TRBV7-9 to TRBJ2-1; 9 bases are shared with TRBD2. This CDR3 contains 15 residues. V gave up 1 base and J gave up 5 bases; unmatched junction bases: 3. Germline V gene data show CDR1 as SEHNR and CDR2 as FQNEAQ (reference sequence). CDR3 sequence reads: CASSLGLAVNNEQFF. Incomplete CDR3 DNA: TGTGCCAGCAGCTTAGGACTAGCGGTAAACAATGAG. Looking up the rest from reference TRBV7-9 and TRBJ2-1 gives the full variable domain: DTGVSQNPRHKITKRGQNVTFRCDPISEHNRLYWYRQTLGQGPEFLTYFQNEAQLEKSRLLSDRFSAERPKGSFSTLEIQRTEQGDSAMYLCASSLGLAVNNEQFFGPGTRLTVL.

Regarding this clone: The missing CDR3 end, 3 residues past where the read stops, is filled in from the germline J gene. The rearrangement joins TRBV10-1 to TRBJ2-1; 7 positions match TRBD1. Trimming at V came to 5 bases and at J to 5 bases, leaving 9 bases not matched to a gene. CDR1 and CDR2 from the germline V gene are WNHNN and SYGVQD (reference sequence). CDR3 length: 15 residues. CDR3 DNA (partial): TGCGCCAGCAGTAAGGGGGCAAGAAGGCACAATGAG. It translates to CASSKGARRHNE. The entire CDR3 reads CASSKGARRHNEQFF.

As for this clone: The sequenced fragment ends 3 residues before the CDR3 boundary, so the rest is inferred from the germline J gene. The chain has TRBV7-9 and TRBJ2-2, with D tentatively TRBD1 (5 bases). Trimming took off 1 base at V and 4 bases at J, with 10 bases between the two ends. The CDR3 length is 15 residues. CDR1 and CDR2 (germline): SEHNR, FQNEAQ (reference sequence). The CDR3 DNA, read in part, is TGTGCCAGCAGCTTAGAGGACATGTCCACCGGGGAG. Its protein is CASSLEDMSTGE. The whole CDR3 protein reads CASSLEDMSTGELFF.

Comment on this clone: The DNA ends 3 residues before the CDR3 does, and the rest of the CDR3 is filled in from the germline J gene. J is TRBJ1-6 and V is TRBV5-1; TRBD1 might be the D (6 bases). This CDR3 has 12 amino acids. Germline values: CDR1 SGHRS, CDR2 YFSETQ. V lost 0 bases to trimming and J lost 12 bases, with 7 bases between them. CDR3 sequence reads: CASSLAGVPLHF. The CDR3 DNA, read in part, is TGCGCCAGCAGCTTGGCAGGGGTACCC.